A single sample is the source of the 32 T cell receptor beta chains below, sequenced in a study of beta chain features in type 1 diabetes. The authors reverse transcribed all of the isolated RNA, so sequencing captured expressed TCRB transcripts. Assay used: immunoSEQ multiplex PCR; TCRdb lists only in-frame clones, some missing. This sample has 300,000 to 450,000 clones; roughly an eighth occur once, and the top ten carry more than 0.015%. Material: naive CD4+ T cells from blood. Source of these receptors: a man younger than 35 in good health.

V usage is TRBV6-5 and J usage is TRBJ1-2; a weak D match, TRBD1 (6 bases). The CDR3 is 13 residues long. Per germline, CDR1 MNHEY and CDR2 SVGAGI. V was shortened by 6 bases and J by 4 bases, with 12 bases between the two germline ends. The CDR3 sequence is CASRRTGSYGYTF. The CDR3 nucleotides are TGTGCCAGCAGACGTACAGGGAGCTATGGCTACACCTTC.

This clone came up a few times. The CDR3 nucleotides read TGTGCCAGCAGCCAAGGCAGAAATAGCAATCAGCCCCAGCATTTT. Amino acids: CASSQGRNSNQPQHF. The chain has TRBV4-2 and TRBJ1-5; D not resolved. Germline V gene lookup returns CDR1 LGHNA and CDR2 YNFKEQ. This CDR3 region has 15 residues. Trimming shortened V by 1 base and J by 0 bases, and 7 bases separated the two germline ends.

This clone was counted only a few times. The rearrangement links TRBV23-1 to TRBJ1-1, with TRBD1 as a possible D gene (6 bases). TRBV23-1 is reported as an ORF; its role is uncertain. The ends were cut back, 0 bases at V and 0 bases at J, with 23 bases in the middle. This CDR3 comprises 20 residues. CDR3: CASSQSIPYREPNMNTEAFF. CDR3 nucleotides: TGCGCCAGCAGTCAATCGATTCCTTACAGGGAACCAAACATGAACACTGAAGCTTTCTTT.

In its sample, this clone was seen a few times. This chain links TRBV28 with TRBJ2-5, with 7 bases matching TRBD2. Germline CDR1 is MDHEN and CDR2 is SYDVKM. The CDR3 covers 15 residues. Trimming cost V 3 bases and J 6 bases; bases outside gene matches: 10. CDR3 region: CASSFILAAWKTQYF. Here the CDR3 DNA reads TGTGCCAGCAGTTTTATCCTAGCGGCTTGGAAGACCCAGTACTTC.

V is TRBV7-3 and J is TRBJ2-5, with 9 bases identical to TRBD2. The trim removed 5 bases at V and 5 bases at J, leaving 12 bases unmatched. The CDR3 spans 16 residues. Germline V gene lookup returns CDR1 SGHTA and CDR2 FQGTGA. DNA for the CDR3: TGTGCCAGCAGCCCCGGGGGGCTAGCGGGACGTGAGACCCAGTACTTC. It codes for CASSPGGLAGRETQYF.

This clone was found a few times. This chain connects TRBV28 to TRBJ2-7; 7 bases fit TRBD1. This CDR3 region has 15 residues. Germline trimming cut 6 bases from V and 4 bases from J; bases unmatched to any gene: 12. Germline lookup yields CDR1 MDHEN and CDR2 SYDVKM. Here the CDR3 reads CASSLDTGVGYEQYF. CDR3 sequence (DNA): TGTGCCAGCAGCCTCGATACAGGGGTTGGGTACGAGCAGTACTTC.

In its sample, this clone was seen a few times. This chain uses TRBV28 with TRBJ2-7; D is perhaps TRBD1 (6 bases). Trimming removed 6 bases at V and 2 bases at J, with 14 bases between. The CDR3 spans 14 residues. Germline V CDR1 and CDR2: MDHEN, SYDVKM. The CDR3 region has the DNA TGTGCCAGCAGCCCCCCGGACAGAACCTACGAGCAGTACTTC. Translation gives CASSPPDRTYEQYF.

V and J are TRBV5-1 and TRBJ2-7, with 8 bases matching TRBD1. Germline CDR1 SGHRS, CDR2 YFSETQ. The CDR3 consists of 14 residues. V lost 4 bases and J lost 5; bases outside the gene matches: 8. This CDR3 reads CASSHLTGDHEQYF. CDR3 sequence (DNA): TGCGCCAGCAGCCACCTGACAGGGGACCACGAGCAGTACTTC.

The rearrangement uses TRBV10-3 and TRBJ1-2; D is perhaps TRBD1 (6 bases). Trimming pared 0 bases from V and 6 bases from J, leaving 14 bases between. Germline CDR1 ENHRY, CDR2 SYGVKD. This CDR3 is built from 15 residues. Here the CDR3 reads CAISESQGLLDGYTF. The CDR3, as DNA: TGTGCCATCAGTGAGTCCCAGGGGCTTTTGGATGGCTACACCTTC.

This chain joins TRBV28 and TRBJ2-1; D possibly corresponds to TRBD1 (6 bases). Trimming took off 5 bases at V and 6 bases at J, with 23 bases between the two ends. Germline loops: CDR1 MDHEN, CDR2 SYDVKM. The CDR3 has 17 amino acids. The CDR3 DNA follows: TGTGCCAGCAGTCCCGTACGACAGGCGGGTGCTACCAATGAGCAGTTCTTC. Its translation is CASSPVRQAGATNEQFF.

The genes are TRBV5-6 and TRBJ1-5; 7 bases align to TRBD1. Germline V gene lookup returns CDR1 SGHDT and CDR2 YYEEEE. This CDR3 region has 17 residues. V was pared by 1 base and J by 5 bases, with 12 bases of the junction left unmatched. CDR3 sequence reads: CASSLISAGGEDQPQHF. The CDR3 nucleotides read TGTGCCAGCAGCTTGATTTCCGCAGGGGGAGAGGATCAGCCCCAGCATTTT.

This clone was detected only a few times. The chain links TRBV6-1 to TRBJ2-1, with a weak D call TRBD1 (6 bases). CDR1 MNHNS and CDR2 SASEGT come from the germline V gene. The CDR3 is made up of 13 amino acids. V shed 6 bases and J shed 14 bases, with 20 bases lying between them. CDR3 sequence (DNA): TGTGCCAGCAGGGAAACAAAGGGGACACAAAAGTTCTTC. It codes for CASRETKGTQKFF.

The chain joins TRBV29-1 to TRBJ1-5; TRBD1 aligns across 9 bases. The CDR3 is made up of 17 amino acids. The ends lost 1 base at V and 0 bases at J; junction bases unmatched: 7. Germline assignment: CDR1 SQVTM and CDR2 ANQGSEA. The CDR3 protein is CSVEGDRDTYSNQPQHF. The CDR3 DNA follows: TGCAGCGTTGAAGGGGACAGGGATACTTATAGCAATCAGCCCCAGCATTTT.

This clone was counted only a few times. This chain links TRBV7-6 with TRBJ1-3; D gene unclear. Germline loops: CDR1 SGHVS, CDR2 FNYEAQ. The CDR3 totals 13 residues. The V gene lost 5 bases and the J gene lost 4 bases, with 9 bases spanning the gap. In DNA, the CDR3 is TGTGCCAGCAGCCTCCGGGTGGGAAACACCATATATTTT. It is translated as CASSLRVGNTIYF. The whole variable domain, remainder taken from reference TRBV7-6 and TRBJ1-3, is GAGVSQSPRYKVTKRGQDVALRCDPISGHVSLYWYRQALGQGPEFLTYFNYEAQQDKSGLPNDRFSAERPEGSISTLTIQRTEQRDSAMYRCASSLRVGNTIYFGEGSWLTVV.

This clone was counted between two and nine times. The chain has TRBV7-2 and TRBJ2-2; a weak D match, TRBD1 (6 bases). Germline CDR1 and CDR2: SGHTA and FQGNSA. CDR3 length: 16 amino acids. The ends were cut back, 1 base at V and 0 bases at J, with 9 bases in the middle. CDR3 sequence (DNA): TGTGCCAGCAGCTTAGAAGGGGGAGCGAACACCGGGGAGCTGTTTTTT. Protein sequence: CASSLEGGANTGELFF.

The chain carries TRBV6-6 and TRBJ2-7, with a weak D call TRBD2 (8 bases). CDR1 is MNHNY and CDR2 is SVGAGI in the germline V gene (reference sequence). Trimming pared 7 bases from V and 2 bases from J, leaving 21 bases between. The CDR3 has 16 amino acids. The CDR3 loop is CASTLRGREAPYEQYF. The CDR3, as DNA: TGTGCCAGCACTCTAAGGGGGCGGGAGGCCCCCTACGAGCAGTACTTC.

The rearrangement links TRBV29-1 to TRBJ1-4; D is perhaps TRBD1 (6 bases). Per the germline V gene, CDR1 is SQVTM and CDR2 is ANQGSEA. Trimming pared 4 bases from V and 1 base from J, leaving 13 bases between. The CDR3 contains 15 residues. CDR3 in amino acids: CSVAGRGGTNEKLFF. For the CDR3, the DNA is TGCAGCGTTGCGGGGCGAGGGGGAACTAATGAAAAACTGTTTTTT.

The chain carries TRBV13 and TRBJ2-7; D is perhaps TRBD1 (6 bases). In germline, CDR1 is PRHDT, CDR2 FYEKMQ (reference sequence). The CDR3 contains 15 residues. V lost 4 bases and J 5 bases, leaving 18 bases between the germline ends. The CDR3: CASSYSGEQYHEQYF. The CDR3 DNA sequence: TGTGCCAGCAGCTACTCAGGGGAACAGTACCACGAGCAGTACTTC.

This sequence joins TRBV7-3 and TRBJ2-1; TRBD2 aligns across 9 bases. Germline loops: CDR1 SGHTA, CDR2 FQGTGA. Losses at the gene ends were 5 bases for V and 7 bases for J; bases not matched to a gene: 9. The CDR3 extends over 15 amino acids. CDR3 sequence: CASSAFGLATNEQFF. The CDR3 DNA sequence: TGTGCCAGCAGCGCATTTGGACTAGCGACGAATGAGCAGTTCTTC.

This clone was detected only a few times. The chain joins TRBV5-1 to TRBJ2-3; TRBD1 matches 9 bases. CDR1 and CDR2 from the germline V gene are SGHRS and YFSETQ. CDR3 size: 15 residues. Trimming cost V 4 bases and J 0 bases; bases outside gene matches: 3. CDR3 loop: CASSGGQGSTDTQYF. The CDR3 region has the DNA TGCGCCAGCAGCGGGGGACAGGGAAGCACAGATACGCAGTATTTT.

V is TRBV6-5 and J is TRBJ1-2; D ambiguous. This CDR3 is built from 10 residues. CDR1 is MNHEY and CDR2 is SVGAGI in the germline V gene. The germline V and J ends were trimmed by 8 bases and 8 bases, with 9 bases remaining between them. CDR3 sequence reads: CASRTQGYTF. Here the CDR3 DNA reads TGTGCCAGCCGGACTCAAGGCTACACCTTC.

The gene calls are TRBV5-1 and TRBJ2-3, with D tentatively TRBD2 (5 bases). The length of the CDR3 is 15 residues. V was cut by 4 bases and J by 5 bases, with 17 bases left in between. The germline CDR1 and CDR2 sequences are SGHRS and YFSETQ. The CDR3 region is CASSIGLRSGDTQYF. CDR3 coding DNA: TGCGCCAGCAGCATCGGACTGAGGTCGGGAGATACGCAGTATTTT. Drawing the rest from reference TRBV5-1 and TRBJ2-3, the complete variable domain is KAGVTQTPRYLIKTRGQQVTLSCSPISGHRSVSWYQQTPGQGLQFLFEYFSETQRNKGNFPGRFSGRQFSNSRSEMNVSTLELGDSALYLCASSIGLRSGDTQYFGPGTRLTVL.

In this sample, this clone turned up a few times. V is TRBV7-2 and J is TRBJ2-2; 7 nucleotides match TRBD1. The CDR3 consists of 16 residues. CDR1 and CDR2 from the germline V gene are SGHTA and FQGNSA. The V gene end was trimmed by 5 bases and the J gene end by 6 bases; junction bases not matched to a gene: 12. CDR3 sequence (DNA): TGTGCCAGCAGCCCACGGACAGGACTGGGGTCCGGGGAGCTGTTTTTT. Encoded protein: CASSPRTGLGSGELFF.

This clone was found a few times. This chain joins TRBV7-3 and TRBJ2-5, with D perhaps TRBD1 (5 bases). Trimming stripped 5 bases from V and 9 bases from J, with 13 bases between. The germline gives CDR1 SGHTA, CDR2 FQGTGA. The CDR3 contains 12 residues. Written as DNA, the CDR3 is TGTGCCAGCAGCCAAACAGGCGCCGCCCAGTACTTC. It yields the protein CASSQTGAAQYF. Full variable domain (outside the CDR3, taken from reference TRBV7-3 and TRBJ2-5): GAGVSQTPSNKVTEKGKYVELRCDPISGHTALYWYRQSLGQGPEFLIYFQGTGAADDSGLPNDRFFAVRPEGSVSTLKIQRTERGDSAVYLCASSQTGAAQYFGPGTRLLVL.

This clone was seen a few times. CDR3 in DNA: TGTGCCAGCAGCTTACGGGACAGGGGTGAAGCTTTCTTT. Translation gives CASSLRDRGEAFF. The chain couples TRBV7-3 to TRBJ1-1, with 10 bases matching TRBD1. Germline-derived CDR1 and CDR2 are SGHTA and FQGTGA. J lost 7 bases, V lost 2 bases, and 1 base had no gene match. The CDR3 length is 13 residues.

The CDR3 DNA reads as TGTGCCAGCACCACCGGGACAGGTGTCTACGAGCAGTACTTC. Protein product: CASTTGTGVYEQYF. The V gene is TRBV28, the J gene TRBJ2-7; 8 bases are shared with TRBD1. This CDR3 is 14 amino acids long. Per the germline V gene, CDR1 is MDHEN and CDR2 is SYDVKM. V dropped 7 bases and J dropped 3; count of bases not matched to a gene: 8.

The chain joins TRBV15 to TRBJ2-7; 8 positions agree with TRBD2. The germline V gene has CDR1 LNHNV and CDR2 YYDKDF (reference sequence). V shed 1 base, J shed 3 bases, and the junction held 14 bases outside the gene matches. CDR3 length: 18 residues. The chain's CDR3 is CATSRGGGVGGRIYEQYF. CDR3 nucleotide sequence: TGTGCCACCAGCAGAGGTGGGGGAGTGGGCGGGAGGATCTACGAGCAGTACTTC. Together with reference TRBV15 and TRBJ2-7, the CDR3 gives the full variable domain: DAMVIQNPRYQVTQFGKPVTLSCSQTLNHNVMYWYQQKSSQAPKLLFHYYDKDFNNEADTPDNFQSRRPNTSFCFLDIRSPGLGDTAMYLCATSRGGGVGGRIYEQYFGPGTRLTVT.

This chain uses TRBV4-2 with TRBJ1-1; D unclear. This CDR3 has 15 residues. Germline V CDR1 and CDR2: LGHNA, YNFKEQ. V was cut by 0 bases and J by 2 bases, with 10 bases left in between. The CDR3 DNA reads TGTGCCAGCAGCCAAGAATCAGCGGAAAACACTGAAGCTTTCTTT. Its translation: CASSQESAENTEAFF.

V gene TRBV20-1 combines with J gene TRBJ1-2; D call uncertain. With 6 bases removed from V and 4 bases from J, the gap between germline ends came to 9 bases. This CDR3 comprises 11 residues. Germline CDR1 and CDR2: DFQATT and SNEGSKA (reference sequence). The DNA for the CDR3 is TGCAGTGCCTTGTTTTCCTATGGCTACACCTTC. Protein sequence: CSALFSYGYTF.

The chain links TRBV18 to TRBJ2-3, with TRBD2 matching over 10 bases. V was clipped by 5 bases and J by 5 bases; unmatched bases: 7. This CDR3 has 15 residues. CDR1 KGHSH and CDR2 LQKENI come from the germline V gene. CDR3 coding DNA: TGTGCCAGCTCATCGCTAGCGGGAGATTTAGATACGCAGTATTTT. Its protein product is CASSSLAGDLDTQYF.

This clone was detected a few times. This sequence joins TRBV5-1 and TRBJ2-7; possibly TRBD2 for D (6 bases). The germline gives CDR1 SGHRS, CDR2 YFSETQ. The CDR3 runs to 16 residues. V lost 0 bases to trimming and J lost 3 bases, with 16 bases between them. Here the CDR3 reads CASSLGLGGSVYEQYF. CDR3 coding DNA: TGCGCCAGCAGCTTGGGCCTGGGGGGTTCTGTCTACGAGCAGTACTTC.

This clone was picked up a small number of times. V is TRBV6-5 and J is TRBJ1-1, with D perhaps matching TRBD1 (5 bases). This CDR3 is 14 amino acids long. Per the germline V gene, CDR1 is MNHEY and CDR2 is SVGAGI. Trimming cost V 6 bases and J 10 bases, with 21 bases left between them. CDR3 loop: CASSQGTSRAGAFF. The CDR3 coding sequence is TGTGCCAGCAGCCAAGGGACTTCCCGAGCGGGAGCTTTCTTT.